This T cell receptor beta chain emerged from a study of OX40 agonist ivuxolimab in advanced cancers. Study at large: Patients were treated with intravenous ivuxolimab, dosed at 0.01 to 10 mg/kg and infused every 2 weeks.

The CDR3 contains 13 residues. Germline CDR1 is SGHTS and CDR2 is YDEGEE. Trimming removed 2 bases from V and 1 base from J, with 5 bases in between. Sequenced by immunoSEQ multiplex PCR; TCRdb stores in-frame clones only, minus some. Of about 110,000 clones in the sample, approximately 90% are singletons; the top ten hold around 0.48%. At baseline, cycle 4 day 1, and cycle 7 day 1, blood was sampled. The V gene is TRBV5-8, the J gene TRBJ2-3; tentatively, D is TRBD2 (5 bases). The receptor was isolated from an adult with an advanced solid tumor such as melanoma, head and neck, liver or kidney cancer. This specimen consisted of CD4+ or CD8+ T cells sorted from blood, obtained in a trial of the OX40 agonist ivuxolimab. In nucleotides, the CDR3 is TGTGCCAGCAGCTTTAGCGGCACAGATACGCAGTATTTT. Translating it yields CASSFSGTDTQYF. The complete variable domain, with remaining parts taken from reference TRBV5-8 and TRBJ2-3, reads EAGVTQSPTHLIKTRGQQATLRCSPISGHTSVYWYQQALGLGLQFLLWYDEGEERNRGNFPPRFSGRQFPNYSSELNVNALELEDSALYLCASSFSGTDTQYFGPGTRLTVL.